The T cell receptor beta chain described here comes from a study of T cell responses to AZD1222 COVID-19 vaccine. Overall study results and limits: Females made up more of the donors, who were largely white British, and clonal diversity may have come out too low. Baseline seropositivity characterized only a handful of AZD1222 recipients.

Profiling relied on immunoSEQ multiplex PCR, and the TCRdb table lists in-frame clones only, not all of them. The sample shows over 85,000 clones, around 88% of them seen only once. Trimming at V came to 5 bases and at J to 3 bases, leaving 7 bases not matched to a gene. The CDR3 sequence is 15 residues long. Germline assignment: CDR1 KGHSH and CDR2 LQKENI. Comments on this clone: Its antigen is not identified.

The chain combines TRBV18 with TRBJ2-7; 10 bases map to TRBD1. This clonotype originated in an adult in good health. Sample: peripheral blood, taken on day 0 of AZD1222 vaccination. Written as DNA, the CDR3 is TGTGCCAGCTCAACAGACAGGGGGCTCTTCTACGAGCAGTACTTC. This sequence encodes CASSTDRGLFYEQYF.